The following is a T cell receptor beta chain sequence with its context. The source of the sample is a study of graft-versus-host responses after intestinal transplantation. Background on the study: Multivisceral, liver-intestinal, or isolated intestinal transplants were given to recipients.

V was clipped by 6 bases and J by 1 base, with 10 bases between them. The CDR3 spans 15 residues. CDR1 is MNHEY and CDR2 is SMNVEV in the germline V gene (reference sequence). Sequencing used immunoSEQ multiplex PCR; TCRdb keeps in-frame clones, though not all of them. Altogether more than 30,000 clones are present, roughly 87% being singletons, with the ten largest covering roughly 18%. Investigators treated the graft tissue so that it released intraepithelial and lamina propria lymphocytes. The input for sequencing was ileum tissue, taken about 28 weeks after intestinal transplant. The clonotype originates from a human patient who received an intestinal transplant, so some T cells may come from the graft donor. The J gene is TRBJ2-6, the V gene TRBV27; tentatively, D is TRBD2 (5 bases). CDR3 residues: CASRNRGSGANVLTF. The CDR3 region has the DNA TGTGCCAGCAGAAATCGGGGATCTGGGGCCAACGTCCTGACTTTC. The full variable domain, its missing parts supplied by reference TRBV27 and TRBJ2-6, is EAQVTQNPRYLITVTGKKLTVTCSQNMNHEYMSWYRQDPGLGLRQIYYSMNVEVTDKGDVPEGYKVSRKEKRNFPLILESPSPNQTSLYFCASRNRGSGANVLTFGAGSRLTVL.